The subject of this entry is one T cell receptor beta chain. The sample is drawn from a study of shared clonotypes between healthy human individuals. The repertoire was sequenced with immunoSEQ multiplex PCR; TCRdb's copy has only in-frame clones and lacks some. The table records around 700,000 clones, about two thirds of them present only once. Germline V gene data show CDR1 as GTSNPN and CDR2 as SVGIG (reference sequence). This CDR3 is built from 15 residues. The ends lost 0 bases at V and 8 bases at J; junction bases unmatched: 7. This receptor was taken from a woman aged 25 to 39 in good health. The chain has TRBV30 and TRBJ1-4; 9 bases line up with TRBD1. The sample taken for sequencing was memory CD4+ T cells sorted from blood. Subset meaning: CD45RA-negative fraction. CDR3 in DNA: TGTGCCTGGAGTGTACCCGGGACAGGGTGGGAAAAACTGTTTTTT. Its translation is CAWSVPGTGWEKLFF.